The subject of this entry is one T cell receptor (beta chain). The CDR3 has 18 residues. The V segment lost 3 bases and the J segment 0 bases; nucleotides outside the gene matches: 9. Germline V gene sequence: CDR1 MGHRA, CDR2 YSYEKL. Terminally differentiated effector memory CD45RA+ cells were excluded by CCR7 positive selection of CD45RO-negative cells. This sample is drawn from a study of shared clonotypes between healthy human individuals. Study-wide background: Each donor's CD8 memory used one plate, CD8 naive two, each CD4 subset three.

Generated by immunoSEQ multiplex PCR, the TCRdb table keeps only in-frame clones and is missing some. The profile covers about 2.1 million clones, with about 94% appearing a single time and approximately 1.7% taken by the ten largest. The clonotype comes from a man aged 18 to 35 in good health. Some clones in this sample may be carry-over from other donors' samples. Material for sequencing was naive CD8+ T cells from PBMCs. The genes are TRBV4-1 and TRBJ2-4, with 9 bases matching TRBD1. The CDR3 nucleotides are TGCGCCAGCAGCCACGTTAAGGGACAGGGTGAAGCCAAAAACATTCAGTACTTC. It encodes CASSHVKGQGEAKNIQYF.